These 20 T cell receptor beta chains were all obtained from the same sample, sequenced in a study of PD-1 blockade in classical Hodgkin lymphoma. Profiling relied on immunoSEQ multiplex PCR, and the TCRdb table lists in-frame clones only, not all of them. There are 15,000 or so clones in the sample; about 60% occur only once, and roughly 10% lies in the top ten. Patients all relapsed after autologous stem cell transplantation, and there was variation in brentuximab vedotin exposure. Sequencing was performed on peripheral blood mononuclear cells (PBMCs), taken at baseline. The source of these receptors is a human donor with classical Hodgkin lymphoma.

The table lists this clone with a few counts. CDR3 loop: CSVKHGAVYNEQYF. The CDR3 nucleotides read TGCAGCGTCAAACACGGAGCCGTATACAACGAGCAGTACTTC. The gene calls are TRBV29-1 and TRBJ2-7; D remains ambiguous. Germline V gene lookup returns CDR1 SQVTM and CDR2 ANQGSEA. V lost 6 bases to trimming and J lost 5 bases, with 20 bases between them. The CDR3 spans 14 residues.

The chain carries TRBV28 and TRBJ2-3; D is possibly TRBD1 (6 bases). The ends were cut back, 5 bases at V and 4 bases at J, with 16 bases in the middle. The CDR3 covers 15 residues. The germline gives CDR1 MDHEN, CDR2 SYDVKM. The CDR3 bases are TGTGCCAGCAGTCCAACAGGGAATCGCCCAGATACGCAGTATTTT. This encodes CASSPTGNRPDTQYF.

The chain uses TRBV28 and TRBJ1-1; possibly TRBD1 for D (5 bases). The CDR3 spans 15 residues. V lost 1 base and J lost 1, with 10 bases in between. Germline V lookup: CDR1 MDHEN, CDR2 SYDVKM. CDR3: CASSLFDRPNTEAFF. In DNA, the CDR3 is TGTGCCAGCAGTTTATTTGACAGACCGAACACTGAAGCTTTCTTT.

This clone has only one observation. The chain recombines TRBV27 with TRBJ2-7; D is unresolved. CDR1 is MNHEY, CDR2 SMNVEV, per germline (reference sequence). The CDR3 is 12 residues long. The V end was cut by 1 base, the J end by 5 bases, with 6 bases between. This CDR3 reads CASSLFGDEQYF. Here the CDR3 DNA reads TGTGCCAGCAGTTTATTTGGGGACGAGCAGTACTTC.

By proportion, this clone is medium-sized. CDR3 residues: CASSLSREGYYEQYF. The CDR3 DNA follows: TGTGCCAGCAGTTTATCGCGGGAGGGTTACTACGAGCAGTACTTC. The chain has TRBV27 and TRBJ2-7; 9 positions match TRBD2. With 0 bases clipped from V and 3 bases from J, the junction kept 3 bases outside the gene matches. CDR3 length equals 15 residues. Germline values: CDR1 MNHEY, CDR2 SMNVEV (reference sequence).

The genes are TRBV15 and TRBJ1-2; a possible D gene is TRBD1 (5 bases). Trimming took off 0 bases at V and 11 bases at J, with 19 bases between the two ends. Germline values: CDR1 LNHNV, CDR2 YYDKDF (reference sequence). This CDR3 is built from 15 residues. The CDR3 DNA reads as TGTGCCACCAGCAGAGATACGCAGGACATTAATCATTACACCTTC. It encodes CATSRDTQDINHYTF.

The chain carries TRBV7-6 and TRBJ2-7; D may be TRBD1 (5 bases). The length of the CDR3 is 15 residues. Trimming left V 1 base short and J 0 bases short, with 10 bases between. Germline CDR1 SGHVS, CDR2 FNYEAQ. CDR3 protein: CASSLDLDSSYEQYF. CDR3 nucleotides: TGTGCCAGCAGCTTAGACCTCGACAGCTCCTACGAGCAGTACTTC.

This chain connects TRBV7-2 to TRBJ1-1, with D perhaps matching TRBD1 (5 bases). Germline assignment: CDR1 SGHTA and CDR2 FQGNSA. CDR3 length: 11 amino acids. V dropped 5 bases and J dropped 6 bases, with 7 bases sitting between them. CDR3: CASSPGAEAFF. The CDR3 coding sequence is TGTGCCAGCAGCCCGGGGGCTGAAGCTTTCTTT.

By frequency in the sample, this clone is medium-sized. V and J are TRBV9 and TRBJ2-3; the D gene is possibly TRBD1 (5 bases). The CDR3 runs to 13 residues. V lost 4 bases to trimming and J lost 4 bases, with 10 bases between them. Per germline, CDR1 SGDLS and CDR2 YYNGEE. CDR3 nucleotide sequence: TGTGCCAGCAGCCTCCGACAGTCAGATACGCAGTATTTT. Translated: CASSLRQSDTQYF.

Comment on this clone: This sample also contains other DNA sequences that code for the same CDR3. The chain has TRBV14 and TRBJ2-7; D gene unclear. The CDR3 is 15 residues long. Germline V gives CDR1 SGHDN, CDR2 FVKESK. V gave up 0 bases and J gave up 6 bases, with 15 bases separating them. CDR3: CASSQDPGPLSEQYF. In nucleotides, the CDR3 is TGTGCCAGCAGCCAAGATCCCGGACCGCTATCCGAGCAGTACTTC.

The chain carries TRBV6-6 and TRBJ2-1; 9 bases match TRBD2. Germline assignment: CDR1 MNHNY and CDR2 SVGAGI (reference sequence). The CDR3 loop spans 15 amino acids. The trim removed 6 bases at V and 6 bases at J, leaving 9 bases unmatched. As DNA, the CDR3 is TGTGCCAGCAGCGCGTTAGCGGGAGACGGCAATGAGCAGTTCTTC. Protein sequence: CASSALAGDGNEQFF.

This clone has more than one count but fewer than ten. The J gene is TRBJ2-7, the V gene TRBV4-1, with TRBD2 as a possible D gene (6 bases). This CDR3 has 15 amino acids. The V gene's germline CDR1 is MGHRA and CDR2 YSYEKL. Trimming cost V 3 bases and J 1 base, with 13 bases left between them. The CDR3 here is CASSQDTSRSYEQYF. For the CDR3, the DNA is TGCGCCAGCAGCCAGGATACTAGCCGATCCTACGAGCAGTACTTC.

This clone was detected a few times. The rearrangement joins TRBV6-1 to TRBJ1-5; D is ambiguous. V was cut by 7 bases and J by 3 bases, with 16 bases left in between. The CDR3 spans 15 residues. CDR1 is MNHNS and CDR2 is SASEGT in the germline V gene. This CDR3 is CASTNGQIYNQPQHF. Written as DNA, the CDR3 is TGTGCCAGCACGAACGGGCAGATCTACAATCAGCCCCAGCATTTT.

The chain recombines TRBV28 with TRBJ2-5, with D perhaps TRBD1 (6 bases). The CDR3 is 15 amino acids. Trimming took 1 base from V and 4 from J, leaving 13 bases between them. From germline, CDR1 is MDHEN and CDR2 SYDVKM. In nucleotides, the CDR3 is TGTGCCAGCAGTTTATTTACAGGGTGGGCAGAGACCCAGTACTTC. It yields the protein CASSLFTGWAETQYF.

By share of the sample, this clone is large. Other DNA sequences of this sample code for an identical CDR3. The CDR3 here is CASSPRDRVGETQYF. The DNA for the CDR3 is TGTGCCAGCAGCCCTCGGGACAGGGTGGGGGAGACCCAGTACTTC. The chain couples TRBV7-8 to TRBJ2-5; TRBD1 matches 9 bases. V shed 5 bases, J shed 5 bases, and the junction held 9 bases outside the gene matches. Germline lookup yields CDR1 SGHVS and CDR2 FQNEAQ. The CDR3 consists of 15 residues.

The rearrangement joins TRBV28 to TRBJ2-7; 11 bases align to TRBD1. J lost 5 bases, V lost 7 bases, and 7 bases had no gene match. Germline-derived CDR1 and CDR2 are MDHEN and SYDVKM. The CDR3 totals 14 residues. In DNA, the CDR3 is TGTGCCAGCACAGGACAGGGGGCCGCGGACGAGCAGTACTTC. Translating it yields CASTGQGAADEQYF. The complete variable domain, with remaining parts taken from reference TRBV28 and TRBJ2-7, reads DVKVTQSSRYLVKRTGEKVFLECVQDMDHENMFWYRQDPGLGLRLIYFSYDVKMKEKGDIPEGYSVSREKKERFSLILESASTNQTSMYLCASTGQGAADEQYFGPGTRLTVT.

CDR3 nucleotides: TGTGCCAGCAGCATGCCGGGACTAGCGAATGAGCAGTTCTTC. This encodes CASSMPGLANEQFF. The chain combines TRBV11-1 with TRBJ2-1, with 10 bases that match TRBD2. Trimming removed 5 bases from V and 7 bases from J; junction bases left unmatched: 5. CDR3 length equals 14 residues. Germline V gene lookup returns CDR1 SGHAT and CDR2 FQDESV (reference sequence).

This rearrangement joins TRBV7-2 to TRBJ2-1; 10 positions agree with TRBD1. Per the germline V gene, CDR1 is SGHTA and CDR2 is FQGNSA. CDR3 length: 16 amino acids. V was pared by 5 bases and J by 0 bases, with 4 bases of the junction left unmatched. The CDR3 reads CASSPRTGGSYNEQFF. The CDR3 DNA is TGTGCCAGCAGCCCCCGGACAGGGGGCTCCTACAATGAGCAGTTCTTC. Together with reference TRBV7-2 and TRBJ2-1, the CDR3 gives the full variable domain: GAGVSQSPSNKVTEKGKDVELRCDPISGHTALYWYRQSLGQGLEFLIYFQGNSAPDKSGLPSDRFSAERTGGSVSTLTIQRTQQEDSAVYLCASSPRTGGSYNEQFFGPGTRLTVL.

The gene calls are TRBV7-9 and TRBJ2-7; tentative D call: TRBD2 (6 bases). The germline V gene encodes CDR1 SEHNR and CDR2 FQNEAQ (reference sequence). The V gene lost 4 bases and the J gene lost 3 bases, with 19 bases spanning the gap. The CDR3 is 16 residues long. The CDR3 nucleotides are TGTGCCAGCAGCTCCGCTCGTCTAGCGCAAGTCTACGAGCAGTACTTC. Its translation is CASSSARLAQVYEQYF.

V and J are TRBV4-1 and TRBJ2-7; TRBD1 aligns across 11 bases. Germline-derived CDR1 and CDR2 are MGHRA and YSYEKL. CDR3 length: 15 residues. V was pared by 0 bases and J by 3 bases, with 1 base of the junction left unmatched. The chain's CDR3 is CASSQDGTGGYEQYF. The CDR3 bases are TGCGCCAGCAGCCAAGATGGGACAGGGGGCTACGAGCAGTACTTC.